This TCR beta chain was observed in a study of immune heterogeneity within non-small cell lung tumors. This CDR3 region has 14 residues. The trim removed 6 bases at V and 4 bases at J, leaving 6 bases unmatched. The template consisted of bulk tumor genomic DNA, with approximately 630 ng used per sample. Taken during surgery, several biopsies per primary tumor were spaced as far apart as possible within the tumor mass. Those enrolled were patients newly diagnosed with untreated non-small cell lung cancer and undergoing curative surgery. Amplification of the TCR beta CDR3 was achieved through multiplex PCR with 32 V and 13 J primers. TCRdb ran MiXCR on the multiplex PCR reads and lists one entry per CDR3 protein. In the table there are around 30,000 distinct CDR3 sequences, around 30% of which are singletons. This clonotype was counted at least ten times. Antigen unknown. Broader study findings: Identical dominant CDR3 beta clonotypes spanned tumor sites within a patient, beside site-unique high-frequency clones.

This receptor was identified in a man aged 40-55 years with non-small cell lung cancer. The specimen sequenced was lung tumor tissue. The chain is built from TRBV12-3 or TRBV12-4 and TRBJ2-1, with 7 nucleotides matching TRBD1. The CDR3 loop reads CASSTTGQYNEQFF. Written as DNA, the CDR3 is TGTGCCAGCAGCACTACGGGACAGTACAATGAGCAGTTCTTC.